This TCR beta chain appears in the sequencing data of a study of CD8 T cells in Susac syndrome. Whole-study context: There were Susac syndrome patients who were therapy-naive at blood draw, others on corticosteroids, and others on intravenous immunoglobulin alone.

The T cells that were sequenced for TCR beta were CD8+ and CD4+ cells from blood. The authors negatively isolated CD8+ and CD4+ T cells and FACS-enriched TEMRA cells. The J segment lost 10 bases and the V segment lost 4 bases, leaving 18 bases of the junction unmatched. Germline assignment: CDR1 SGHVS and CDR2 FQNEAQ. This CDR3 contains 18 residues. RNA in amounts of roughly 0.5 to 1 ug was reverse transcribed with random hexamers. Across 54 Vbeta and 13 Jbeta, immunoSEQ multiplex PCR amplified TCR beta CDR3. Each CDR3 protein gets one entry after TCRdb re-called the immunoSEQ multiplex PCR reads with MiXCR. Seen here are roughly 130,000 distinct CDR3 sequences, around 94% observed once, and the top ten hold 0.28%.

The sample consisted of CD8+ T cells from PBMCs. The clonotype originates from a human donor with Susac syndrome. The rearrangement uses TRBV7-8 and TRBJ2-2, with 10 bases lining up with TRBD2. The CDR3 DNA sequence: TGTGCCAGCAGCTCCTCGGGAAGCGGGGGGGATCGTTACGAGGAGCTGTTTTTT. Protein sequence: CASSSSGSGGDRYEELFF.